The next 28 T cell receptor beta chains were all read from a single sample in a study of cytomegalovirus exposure and HLA in healthy donors. A multiplex PCR was run with 60 Vbeta primers and 13 Jbeta primers. Sequencing used immunoSEQ multiplex PCR; TCRdb keeps in-frame clones, though not all of them. Of 180,000 or so clones listed, about four fifths were seen once; the top ten hold approximately 2%. Input material: PBMCs. The receptors shown here come from a woman under 40 in good health and CMV-seronegative.

CDR3 DNA: TGTGCCAGCAGCCCAGGGAGGCAGAACTATGGCTACACCTTC. Residues: CASSPGRQNYGYTF. The chain is built from TRBV7-2 and TRBJ1-2, with TRBD1 as a possible D gene (5 bases). The germline gives CDR1 SGHTA, CDR2 FQGNSA. V was shortened by 5 bases and J by 2 bases, with 12 bases between the two germline ends. The CDR3 contains 14 residues.

This clone was picked up a small number of times. The genes are TRBV6-5 and TRBJ2-4; D is perhaps TRBD2 (6 bases). CDR3 length: 14 amino acids. Trimming left V 4 bases short and J 10 bases short, with 17 bases between. The germline gives CDR1 MNHEY, CDR2 SVGAGI. CDR3 nucleotide sequence: TGTGCCAGCAGTTCCCCGGGACTCCCCTTGATTCAGTACTTC. Translating it yields CASSSPGLPLIQYF.

This chain joins TRBV30 and TRBJ1-5; TRBD1 might be the D (6 bases). CDR1 and CDR2 (germline): GTSNPN, SVGIG (reference sequence). The length of the CDR3 is 14 residues. The V end lost 1 base, the J end lost 6 bases, and 13 bases lay between the germline ends. CDR3 region: CAWSADRLRQPQHF. CDR3 nucleotide sequence: TGTGCCTGGAGTGCCGACAGGTTACGTCAGCCCCAGCATTTT.

The rearrangement links TRBV5-1 to TRBJ2-5; possible D gene TRBD2, 6 bases. Trimming pared 4 bases from V and 2 bases from J, leaving 12 bases between. CDR1 and CDR2 (germline): SGHRS, YFSETQ. The length of the CDR3 is 14 residues. DNA of the CDR3: TGCGCCAGCAGCCTTTACGGGACTCAAGAGACCCAGTACTTC. This sequence encodes CASSLYGTQETQYF. Variable domain in full (rest from reference TRBV5-1 and TRBJ2-5): KAGVTQTPRYLIKTRGQQVTLSCSPISGHRSVSWYQQTPGQGLQFLFEYFSETQRNKGNFPGRFSGRQFSNSRSEMNVSTLELGDSALYLCASSLYGTQETQYFGPGTRLLVL.

This chain connects TRBV28 to TRBJ1-6; 10 bases match TRBD1. The CDR3 has 17 amino acids. Germline V gene lookup returns CDR1 MDHEN and CDR2 SYDVKM. J was trimmed by 3 bases and V by 7 bases; bases with no gene match: 9. The CDR3: CASTPDRGEDYNSPLHF. The CDR3 DNA reads as TGTGCCAGCACCCCGGACAGGGGGGAAGACTATAATTCACCCCTCCACTTT.

This clone was recorded once. The chain employs TRBV2 and TRBJ2-7; 10 positions match TRBD2. The trim removed 4 bases at V and 6 bases at J, leaving 6 bases unmatched. The germline gives CDR1 SNHLY, CDR2 FYNNEI. This CDR3 comprises 14 residues. CDR3 DNA: TGTGCCAGCAGTGGGGGGACTAGCGTCTTCGAGCAGTACTTC. Its translation is CASSGGTSVFEQYF.

The chain has TRBV4-3 and TRBJ2-1; 10 bases map to TRBD2. The CDR3 contains 18 residues. With V trimmed by 0 bases and J by 0 bases, 5 bases remained unmatched. Germline V gene sequence: CDR1 LGHNA, CDR2 YSLEER. This chain's CDR3 is CASSQDLIAGGSYNEQFF. CDR3 nucleotide sequence: TGCGCCAGCAGCCAAGACTTGATAGCGGGGGGCTCCTACAATGAGCAGTTCTTC.

The CDR3 region has the DNA TGTGCCAGCAGCTTAGGACAGGGCCTGAACACCGGGGAGCTGTTTTTT. This translates into CASSLGQGLNTGELFF. This chain links TRBV11-1 with TRBJ2-2; TRBD1 matches 7 bases. Trimming cost V 1 base and J 1 base; bases outside gene matches: 3. Germline V gene lookup returns CDR1 SGHAT and CDR2 FQDESV (reference sequence). This CDR3 contains 16 residues.

The J gene is TRBJ1-4, the V gene TRBV25-1, with TRBD1 as a possible D gene (5 bases). Germline loops: CDR1 MGHDK, CDR2 SYGVNS. This CDR3 comprises 17 residues. The ends were cut back, 2 bases at V and 0 bases at J, with 13 bases in the middle. The CDR3 bases are TGTGCCAGCAGTGAACGGGGGACCCTTTCAACTAATGAAAAACTGTTTTTT. This encodes CASSERGTLSTNEKLFF. The full variable domain, its missing parts supplied by reference TRBV25-1 and TRBJ1-4, is EADIYQTPRYLVIGTGKKITLECSQTMGHDKMYWYQQDPGMELHLIHYSYGVNSTEKGDLSSESTVSRIRTEHFPLTLESARPSHTSQYLCASSERGTLSTNEKLFFGSGTQLSVL.

The rearrangement uses TRBV4-3 and TRBJ2-7; 8 nucleotides align to TRBD1. The trim removed 0 bases at V and 6 bases at J, leaving 7 bases unmatched. The CDR3 is 15 residues long. The germline CDR1 and CDR2 sequences are LGHNA and YSLEER. CDR3 DNA: TGCGCCAGCAGCCAAGATCGCGGCACAGGGGGCGAGCAGTACTTC. It codes for CASSQDRGTGGEQYF.

The chain has TRBV2 and TRBJ1-3, with 7 bases aligning to TRBD1. Germline lookup yields CDR1 SNHLY and CDR2 FYNNEI. This CDR3 region has 15 residues. The V segment lost 6 bases and the J segment 0 bases; nucleotides outside the gene matches: 5. The CDR3 DNA sequence: TGTGCCAGCAGGACGACAGGGAGCTCTGGAAACACCATATATTTT. Its protein product is CASRTTGSSGNTIYF.

The chain uses TRBV6-6 and TRBJ1-2; 7 bases map to TRBD1. Germline values: CDR1 MNHNY, CDR2 SVGAGI (reference sequence). The junction had 8 bases not matched to a gene; V was cut back by 0 bases and J by 4 bases. The CDR3 runs 16 residues. The CDR3 sequence: CASSYSRGRRGYGYTF. The DNA of the CDR3 is TGTGCCAGCAGTTACTCGAGGGGGCGACGGGGCTATGGCTACACCTTC.

The J gene is TRBJ1-4, the V gene TRBV5-1; 8 bases line up with TRBD1. V was pared by 0 bases and J by 1 base, with 5 bases of the junction left unmatched. CDR3 size: 17 residues. Germline-derived CDR1 and CDR2 are SGHRS and YFSETQ. CDR3: CASSLDGQGGTNEKLFF. The CDR3 coding sequence is TGCGCCAGCAGCTTGGACGGACAGGGCGGAACTAATGAAAAACTGTTTTTT.

This clone was observed a handful of times. V usage is TRBV7-8 and J usage is TRBJ1-5; TRBD1 matches 7 bases. This CDR3 region has 14 residues. The trim removed 5 bases at V and 2 bases at J, leaving 3 bases unmatched. Per germline, CDR1 SGHVS and CDR2 FQNEAQ. The CDR3 DNA reads as TGTGCCAGCAGCCCAGGGGGTCGCAATCAGCCCCAGCATTTT. It codes for CASSPGGRNQPQHF.

V gene TRBV14 combines with J gene TRBJ1-1; D unclear. The V gene lost 1 base and the J gene lost 1 base, with 13 bases spanning the gap. The germline V gene has CDR1 SGHDN and CDR2 FVKESK. The CDR3 has 16 amino acids. DNA of the CDR3: TGTGCCAGCAGCCAAGCTTACTCCTTCGAGAACACTGAAGCTTTCTTT. This sequence encodes CASSQAYSFENTEAFF. Based on the CDR3 plus reference TRBV14 and TRBJ1-1, the full variable domain is EAGVTQFPSHSVIEKGQTVTLRCDPISGHDNLYWYRRVMGKEIKFLLHFVKESKQDESGMPNNRFLAERTGGTYSTLKVQPAELEDSGVYFCASSQAYSFENTEAFFGQGTRLTVV.

The CDR3 sequence is CASSPRDLLRPQHF. As DNA, the CDR3 is TGTGCCAGTAGTCCCCGGGATCTCCTCCGGCCCCAGCATTTT. The chain links TRBV19 to TRBJ1-5; D call uncertain. V lost 5 bases and J 9 bases, leaving 17 bases between the germline ends. The CDR3 totals 14 residues. The germline V gene encodes CDR1 LNHDA and CDR2 SQIVND (reference sequence).

Here the CDR3 DNA reads TGCGCCAGCAGCTCCTACGGGACAGGGGGTGAAAAACTGTTTTTT. It translates to CASSSYGTGGEKLFF. The chain uses TRBV5-1 and TRBJ1-4, with 11 bases aligning to TRBD1. CDR3 length: 15 amino acids. The junction had 5 bases not matched to a gene; V was cut back by 3 bases and J by 7 bases. The germline V gene has CDR1 SGHRS and CDR2 YFSETQ.

This chain uses TRBV6-4 with TRBJ2-3; tentatively, D is TRBD2 (5 bases). The CDR3 totals 13 residues. Trimming pared 4 bases from V and 9 bases from J, leaving 14 bases between. The germline V gene encodes CDR1 MRHNA and CDR2 SNTAGT. The CDR3 loop reads CASSATGVVTQYF. CDR3 nucleotide sequence: TGTGCCAGCAGTGCCACCGGGGTGGTGACGCAGTATTTT.

The gene calls are TRBV7-9 and TRBJ1-2; TRBD1 matches at 11 bases. V was pared by 5 bases and J by 6 bases, with 5 bases of the junction left unmatched. Per germline, CDR1 SEHNR and CDR2 FQNEAQ (reference sequence). The CDR3 has 14 amino acids. The CDR3 loop is CASSPSDRGHGYTF. The DNA for the CDR3 is TGTGCCAGCAGCCCCTCGGACAGGGGGCATGGCTACACCTTC.

Only a few counts were recorded for this clone. The chain has TRBV6-4 and TRBJ2-3; D is perhaps TRBD1 (6 bases). The CDR3 spans 15 residues. V lost 3 bases to trimming and J lost 1 base, with 11 bases between them. From germline, CDR1 is MRHNA and CDR2 SNTAGT. The CDR3 sequence: CASSEGRGRTDTQYF. DNA of the CDR3: TGTGCCAGCAGTGAGGGCAGGGGTCGCACAGATACGCAGTATTTT.

The chain combines TRBV30 with TRBJ1-5; D is perhaps TRBD1 (5 bases). Germline V gene data show CDR1 as GTSNPN and CDR2 as SVGIG (reference sequence). Trimming took off 0 bases at V and 1 base at J, with 13 bases between the two ends. The CDR3 totals 16 residues. The CDR3 DNA reads TGTGCCTGGAGTGTAGGGCAGGGAAAGAGCAATCAGCCCCAGCATTTT. Amino acid sequence: CAWSVGQGKSNQPQHF.

The chain uses TRBV5-8 and TRBJ1-1; TRBD1 matches 7 bases. Germline V gene lookup returns CDR1 SGHTS and CDR2 YDEGEE. Losses at the gene ends were 4 bases for V and 1 base for J; bases not matched to a gene: 10. This CDR3 has 16 amino acids. The CDR3 sequence is CASSPNLGQRNTEAFF. The CDR3 bases are TGTGCCAGCAGCCCGAATTTGGGACAGAGGAACACTGAAGCTTTCTTT.

The chain has TRBV6-5 and TRBJ1-2, with D hard to call. Germline V gives CDR1 MNHEY, CDR2 SVGAGI. V was trimmed by 8 bases and J by 4 bases, leaving 17 bases between them. The CDR3 is made up of 14 amino acids. Written as DNA, the CDR3 is TGTGCCAGCTCAATGGGGAGCAGTGGCTATGGCTACACCTTC. Protein product: CASSMGSSGYGYTF.

The rearrangement uses TRBV6-1 and TRBJ1-5, with 10 bases fitting TRBD1. Looked up from germline, CDR1 is MNHNS and CDR2 is SASEGT. The CDR3 totals 16 residues. V lost 1 base and J lost 7; bases outside the gene matches: 7. CDR3 region: CASSEEGTGVWQPQHF. CDR3 sequence (DNA): TGTGCCAGCAGTGAAGAGGGGACAGGGGTTTGGCAGCCCCAGCATTTT.

V gene TRBV7-3 combines with J gene TRBJ2-7; TRBD2 matches 8 bases. Germline CDR1 reads SGHTA; CDR2 reads FQGTGA. This CDR3 comprises 15 residues. Trimming took 3 bases from V and 6 from J; bases not matched to a gene: 10. The DNA of the CDR3 is TGTGCCAGCAGCTTTTCCGGGACTAGAAACTCCGAGCAGTACTTC. Residues: CASSFSGTRNSEQYF.

A few counts support this clone. The rearrangement joins TRBV9 to TRBJ2-6; D call uncertain. Germline loops: CDR1 SGDLS, CDR2 YYNGEE. The CDR3 is 14 amino acids. V gave up 3 bases and J gave up 0 bases, with 4 bases separating them. CDR3 coding DNA: TGTGCCAGCAGCGCAATCTCTGGGGCCAACGTCCTGACTTTC. Translated, it gives CASSAISGANVLTF.

V usage is TRBV5-6 and J usage is TRBJ1-6, with D hard to call. The V gene's germline CDR1 is SGHDT and CDR2 YYEEEE. This CDR3 has 14 residues. V was shortened by 5 bases and J by 7 bases, with 13 bases between the two germline ends. The CDR3 is CASRRRALNSPLHF. CDR3 DNA: TGTGCCAGCAGAAGGCGGGCCCTAAATTCACCCCTCCACTTT.

The chain is built from TRBV2 and TRBJ1-1; tentatively, D is TRBD1 (5 bases). This CDR3 is built from 15 residues. Germline lookup yields CDR1 SNHLY and CDR2 FYNNEI. V lost 3 bases, J lost 5 bases, and 16 bases lay in between. CDR3 in amino acids: CASSESGMSWTEAFF. The CDR3 DNA is TGTGCCAGCAGTGAGTCAGGGATGAGTTGGACTGAAGCTTTCTTT.